Listed here are 15 T cell receptor beta chains from one sample, sequenced in a study of cytotoxic CD8 clonotypes in ibrutinib-treated CLL. TCRdb keeps only in-frame clones here, not all; method: immunoSEQ multiplex PCR. Found here are 45,000 to 55,000 clones, roughly 53% of them singletons; the top ten hold around a third. The material was PBMCs, obtained after 12 months of ibrutinib treatment. These receptors were taken from a human donor with chronic lymphocytic leukemia.

This clone was counted only a few times. The chain carries TRBV11-3 and TRBJ1-1, with D perhaps TRBD1 (5 bases). Germline values: CDR1 SGHNT, CDR2 YENEEA. V lost 4 bases and J 3 bases, leaving 12 bases between the germline ends. The CDR3 runs to 14 residues. CDR3 nucleotides: TGTGCCAGCAGCTCCGGGGGACCCTACACTGAAGCTTTCTTT. Translation gives CASSSGGPYTEAFF.

V gene TRBV6-6 combines with J gene TRBJ1-2, with D possibly being TRBD1 (6 bases). Trimming cost V 7 bases and J 7 bases, with 13 bases left between them. CDR3 size: 12 residues. Germline V gene lookup returns CDR1 MNHNY and CDR2 SVGAGI (reference sequence). The CDR3 nucleotides read TGTGCCAGCACGGTCAGGGGTCTTGGCTACACCTTC. Its protein is CASTVRGLGYTF.

The V call is TRBV5-1, the J call TRBJ2-1; 9 positions match TRBD2. The CDR3 has 14 amino acids. Germline values: CDR1 SGHRS, CDR2 YFSETQ. Losses at the gene ends were 8 bases for V and 9 bases for J; bases not matched to a gene: 12. The CDR3 loop reads CASSPGGRAGEQFF. The CDR3, as DNA: TGCGCCAGTAGCCCAGGCGGGAGGGCGGGTGAGCAGTTCTTC.

This chain's CDR3 is CASSELTEAFF. The CDR3 DNA reads as TGCGCCAGCAGTGAGCTCACTGAAGCTTTCTTT. The V and J genes are TRBV10-2 and TRBJ1-1; no clear D gene. Between the trimmed V and J ends, which lost 2 bases and 4 bases, there was a span of 2 bases. This CDR3 region has 11 residues. Germline V gene sequence: CDR1 WSHSY, CDR2 SAAADI.

The genes are TRBV28 and TRBJ2-7; 12 bases match TRBD2. Trimming removed 6 bases from V and 6 bases from J; junction bases left unmatched: 15. Germline values: CDR1 MDHEN, CDR2 SYDVKM. This CDR3 has 17 residues. CDR3 bases: TGTGCCAGCAGGGAGACTAGCGGGAGTAGGCGATCATTCGAGCAGTACTTC. Translated: CASRETSGSRRSFEQYF.

This chain joins TRBV5-1 and TRBJ2-1, with a tentative D call TRBD2 (8 bases). In germline, CDR1 is SGHRS, CDR2 YFSETQ. The CDR3 spans 16 residues. V lost 4 bases, J lost 5 bases, and 19 bases lay in between. CDR3 sequence: CASSRTGGRTDNEQFF. As DNA, the CDR3 is TGCGCCAGCAGCAGGACAGGCGGGAGGACCGACAATGAGCAGTTCTTC.

The J gene is TRBJ1-3, the V gene TRBV30, with a tentative D call TRBD1 (5 bases). CDR3 length: 13 amino acids. Germline lookup yields CDR1 GTSNPN and CDR2 SVGIG (reference sequence). V gave up 4 bases and J gave up 2 bases, with 9 bases separating them. CDR3 nucleotide sequence: TGTGCCTGGAAGAGGGGTGCTGGAAACACCATATATTTT. Translation gives CAWKRGAGNTIYF.

V usage is TRBV10-1 and J usage is TRBJ2-7; D is unclear. Germline V gene data show CDR1 as WNHNN and CDR2 as SYGVQD (reference sequence). The CDR3 runs 13 residues. V lost 0 bases and J 1 base, leaving 4 bases between the germline ends. CDR3 region: CASSESGSYEQYF. CDR3 nucleotide sequence: TGCGCCAGCAGTGAGTCGGGATCCTACGAGCAGTACTTC.

The chain employs TRBV15 and TRBJ2-2; either TRBD1 or TRBD2 may supply D (6 bases each). V lost 6 bases and J lost 6, with 20 bases in between. The CDR3 contains 16 residues. Germline values: CDR1 LNHNV, CDR2 YYDKDF (reference sequence). The CDR3 DNA reads as TGTGCCACCAGGCTGGGGGGCCCCAACGGGCCCGGGGAGCTGTTTTTT. It translates to CATRLGGPNGPGELFF.

This clone has only a few counts. The chain carries TRBV18 and TRBJ1-5, with D unclear. The CDR3 is 13 amino acids. Per germline, CDR1 KGHSH and CDR2 LQKENI. V dropped 2 bases and J dropped 7 bases, with 9 bases sitting between them. The CDR3 nucleotides are TGTGCCAGCTCACCAGATCAGAGGCAGCCCCAGCATTTT. This codes for CASSPDQRQPQHF.

The chain combines TRBV5-1 with TRBJ2-5; 13 bases fit TRBD2. The V segment lost 4 bases and the J segment 5 bases; nucleotides outside the gene matches: 5. Germline CDR1 and CDR2: SGHRS and YFSETQ. The CDR3 covers 15 residues. CDR3 sequence (DNA): TGCGCCAGCAGCGTCGGGACTAGCGGGGCGGAGACCCAGTACTTC. Translation gives CASSVGTSGAETQYF.

The genes are TRBV28 and TRBJ1-5; TRBD1 matches 8 bases. Germline lookup yields CDR1 MDHEN and CDR2 SYDVKM. With V trimmed by 6 bases and J by 7 bases, 5 bases remained unmatched. The CDR3 is 13 amino acids. CDR3 nucleotides: TGTGCCAGCAGCACAGGGGGAGCACAGCCCCAGCATTTT. It encodes CASSTGGAQPQHF.

The chain joins TRBV7-9 to TRBJ2-7; 7 nucleotides align to TRBD1. J lost 3 bases, V lost 5 bases, and 7 bases had no gene match. The CDR3 loop spans 14 amino acids. The germline V gene has CDR1 SEHNR and CDR2 FQNEAQ (reference sequence). In DNA, the CDR3 is TGTGCCAGCAGCCTAGTCCGGGACAGCTACGAGCAGTACTTC. Encoded protein: CASSLVRDSYEQYF.

The genes are TRBV5-1 and TRBJ2-7; no clear D. The CDR3 contains 15 residues. Germline CDR1 is SGHRS and CDR2 is YFSETQ. Trimming pared 0 bases from V and 2 bases from J, leaving 12 bases between. The DNA of the CDR3 is TGCGCCAGCAGCTTGGGTAGGACGGCAACCTACGAGCAGTACTTC. It yields the protein CASSLGRTATYEQYF. Drawing the rest from reference TRBV5-1 and TRBJ2-7, the complete variable domain is KAGVTQTPRYLIKTRGQQVTLSCSPISGHRSVSWYQQTPGQGLQFLFEYFSETQRNKGNFPGRFSGRQFSNSRSEMNVSTLELGDSALYLCASSLGRTATYEQYFGPGTRLTVT.

This chain uses TRBV15 with TRBJ1-1; TRBD1 is a possible D gene (5 bases). Germline V gene data show CDR1 as LNHNV and CDR2 as YYDKDF (reference sequence). This CDR3 region has 14 residues. V dropped 3 bases and J dropped 0 bases, with 8 bases sitting between them. CDR3 region: CATSRQTVNTEAFF. In DNA, the CDR3 is TGTGCCACCAGCAGGCAGACAGTGAACACTGAAGCTTTCTTT.